This T cell receptor (beta chain) stems from a study of cytomegalovirus exposure and HLA in healthy donors. The PCR had 60 Vbeta and 13 Jbeta primers. The assay was immunoSEQ multiplex PCR, and TCRdb's table has in-frame clones only and misses some. The sample records about 110,000 clones, around three quarters being singletons. The CDR3 extends over 17 amino acids. Trimming took 0 bases from V and 1 from J, leaving 14 bases between them. The germline V gene encodes CDR1 SGHRS and CDR2 YFSETQ. This chain joins TRBV5-1 and TRBJ2-1; perhaps TRBD2 as D (6 bases). This TCR came from a man aged 25-45 years in good health and CMV-seronegative. The material sequenced was PBMCs. DNA of the CDR3: TGCGCCAGCAGCTTGGTTGGAGGGCAGCATTCCTACAATGAGCAGTTCTTC. This encodes CASSLVGGQHSYNEQFF.